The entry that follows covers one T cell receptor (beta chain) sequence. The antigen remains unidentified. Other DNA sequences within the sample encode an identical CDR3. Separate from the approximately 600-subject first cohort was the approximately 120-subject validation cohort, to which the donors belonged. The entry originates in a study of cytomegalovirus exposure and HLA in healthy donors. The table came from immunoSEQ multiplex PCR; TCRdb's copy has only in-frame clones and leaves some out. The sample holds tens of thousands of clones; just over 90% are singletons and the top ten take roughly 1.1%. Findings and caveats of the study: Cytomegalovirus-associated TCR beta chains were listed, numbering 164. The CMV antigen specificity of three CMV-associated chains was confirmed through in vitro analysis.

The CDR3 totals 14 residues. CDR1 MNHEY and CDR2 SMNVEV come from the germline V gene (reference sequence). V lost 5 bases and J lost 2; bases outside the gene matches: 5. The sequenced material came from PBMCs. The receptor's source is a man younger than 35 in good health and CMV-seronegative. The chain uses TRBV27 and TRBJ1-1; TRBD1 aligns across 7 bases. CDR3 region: CASSPGTANTEAFF. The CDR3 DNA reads TGTGCCAGCAGTCCCGGGACAGCTAACACTGAAGCTTTCTTT.